This T cell receptor (beta chain) was sequenced for a study of Ad26.COV2.S vaccination and SARS-CoV-2 variants. The method was immunoSEQ multiplex PCR; TCRdb's version includes in-frame clones alone and lacks a portion of them. Of hundreds of thousands of clones in the sample, around 93% were seen once. Regarding treatment: 15 to 20 received Ad26.COV2.S at low or high dose, single or two shots; about 5 received placebo; per-sample allocation not given. On day 63 after the first injection, vaccine and placebo recipients gave samples. In germline, CDR1 is LNHDA, CDR2 SQIVND (reference sequence). Trimming pared 3 bases from V and 3 bases from J, leaving 15 bases between. This CDR3 region has 15 residues.

Sequencing was performed on peripheral blood, taken in a trial of Ad26.COV2.S vaccine versus placebo. This receptor was identified in a person aged 18 to 65 who received the Ad26.COV2.S COVID-19 vaccine or a placebo. The rearrangement joins TRBV19 to TRBJ2-7; maybe TRBD1 (5 bases). The CDR3 region is CASSIGQGWDYEQYF. For the CDR3, the DNA is TGTGCCAGTAGTATTGGTCAGGGATGGGACTACGAGCAGTACTTC.